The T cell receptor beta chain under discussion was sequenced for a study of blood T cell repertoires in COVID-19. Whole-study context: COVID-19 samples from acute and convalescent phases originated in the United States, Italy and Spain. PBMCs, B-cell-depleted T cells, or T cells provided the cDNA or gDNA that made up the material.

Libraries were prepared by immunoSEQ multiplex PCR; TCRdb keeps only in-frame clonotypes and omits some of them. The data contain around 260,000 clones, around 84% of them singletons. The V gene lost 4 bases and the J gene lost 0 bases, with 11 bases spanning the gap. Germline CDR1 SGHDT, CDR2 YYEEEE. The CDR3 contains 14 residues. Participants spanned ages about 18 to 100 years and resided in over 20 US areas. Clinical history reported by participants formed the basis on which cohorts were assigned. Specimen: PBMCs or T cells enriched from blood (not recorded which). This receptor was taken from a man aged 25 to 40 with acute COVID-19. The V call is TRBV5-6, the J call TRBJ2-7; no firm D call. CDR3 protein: CASSATVTSYEQYV. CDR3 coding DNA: TGTGCCAGCAGCGCCACAGTGACCTCCTACGAGCAGTACGTC.